A selection of T cell receptor beta chains follows, all from one sample in a study of blood T cell repertoires in COVID-19. Profiling relied on immunoSEQ multiplex PCR, and the TCRdb table lists in-frame clones only, not all of them. The profile covers more than 200,000 clones, with approximately 83% appearing a single time and around 30% taken by the ten largest. Specimen: peripheral blood. Receptors were obtained from a man between 35 and 55 years old with acute or convalescent COVID-19. The CDR3 runs from the conserved cysteine through the conserved F or W. Fields, in order: J gene, V gene, D gene, clone size, CDR3 protein, CDR3 DNA. A D gene is named only where the DNA matches it firmly. Rows give clone size only sometimes, using once, few, many, or a class for an expanded clone.

j_gene: TRBJ1-1
v_gene: TRBV27
d_gene: TRBD1
abundance: -
CDR3aa: CASSPRRFPGQGLGTEAFF
CDR3nt: TGTGCCAGCAGTCCCCGTCGGTTCCCGGGACAGGGTTTGGGCACTGAAGCTTTCTTT

j_gene: TRBJ2-3
v_gene: TRBV18
d_gene: -
abundance: -
CDR3aa: CASSPNPGLTGDTQYF
CDR3nt: TGTGCCAGCTCACCGAACCCGGGACTCACTGGGGATACGCAGTATTTT

j_gene: TRBJ1-2
v_gene: TRBV6-4
d_gene: -
abundance: -
CDR3aa: CATNKQYTF
CDR3nt: TGTGCCACTAATAAACAGTACACCTTC

j_gene: TRBJ2-7
v_gene: TRBV27
d_gene: -
abundance: -
CDR3aa: CASSLTPTVGEQYF
CDR3nt: TGTGCCAGCAGTTTAACTCCGACTGTGGGCGAGCAGTACTTC

j_gene: TRBJ2-1
v_gene: TRBV18
d_gene: -
abundance: once
CDR3aa: CASSRDSRDEQFF
CDR3nt: TGTGCCAGCTCACGAGACAGTAGGGATGAGCAGTTCTTC

j_gene: TRBJ2-7
v_gene: TRBV5-6
d_gene: -
abundance: -
CDR3aa: CASSFAGGTYEQYF
CDR3nt: TGTGCCAGCAGCTTTGCAGGGGGGACCTACGAGCAGTACTTC

j_gene: TRBJ2-5
v_gene: TRBV9
d_gene: -
abundance: -
CDR3aa: CASSVDWGGLQETQYF
CDR3nt: TGTGCCAGCAGCGTAGATTGGGGGGGGCTCCAAGAGACCCAGTACTTC

j_gene: TRBJ2-3
v_gene: TRBV4-1
d_gene: TRBD2
abundance: -
CDR3aa: CASSQDTSLAADGPPDTQYF
CDR3nt: TGCGCCAGCAGCCAAGATACGTCACTAGCGGCCGACGGCCCGCCAGATACGCAGTATTTT

j_gene: TRBJ2-1
v_gene: TRBV19
d_gene: TRBD2
abundance: -
CDR3aa: CASSRGASGANNQFF
CDR3nt: TGTGCCAGTAGTAGAGGGGCTAGCGGGGCTAATAATCAGTTCTTC

j_gene: TRBJ1-3
v_gene: TRBV3-1/TRBV3-2
d_gene: -
abundance: -
CDR3aa: CASSQVFSSGNTIYF
CDR3nt: TGTGCCAGCAGCCAAGTTTTCAGCTCTGGAAACACCATATATTTT

j_gene: TRBJ2-3
v_gene: TRBV7-2
d_gene: -
abundance: -
CDR3aa: CASSLLGGTTDTQYF
CDR3nt: TGTGCCAGCAGCTTATTAGGCGGGACCACAGATACGCAGTATTTT

j_gene: TRBJ2-5
v_gene: TRBV27
d_gene: TRBD1
abundance: -
CDR3aa: CASSHHRGIKETQYF
CDR3nt: TGTGCCAGCAGTCACCACAGGGGCATAAAGGAGACCCAGTACTTC

j_gene: TRBJ2-7
v_gene: TRBV6-5
d_gene: -
abundance: -
CDR3aa: CASREGISYEQYF
CDR3nt: TGTGCCAGCAGGGAGGGTATCTCCTACGAGCAGTACTTC

j_gene: TRBJ2-7
v_gene: TRBV3-1/TRBV3-2
d_gene: -
abundance: -
CDR3aa: CASSQDSGYTYEQYF
CDR3nt: TGTGCCAGCAGCCAAGATTCAGGGTATACCTACGAGCAGTACTTC

j_gene: TRBJ2-3
v_gene: TRBV5-1
d_gene: TRBD2
abundance: once
CDR3aa: CASSLAGSSTDTQYF
CDR3nt: TGCGCCAGCAGCTTAGCGGGATCTAGCACAGATACGCAGTATTTT

j_gene: TRBJ1-3
v_gene: TRBV5-4
d_gene: -
abundance: once
CDR3aa: CASSLEGRLGNTIYF
CDR3nt: TGTGCCAGCAGCTTGGAGGGGCGGTTAGGAAACACCATATATTTT

j_gene: TRBJ2-2
v_gene: TRBV27
d_gene: TRBD1
abundance: -
CDR3aa: CASLGQGTGELFF
CDR3nt: TGTGCCAGCCTGGGACAGGGCACCGGGGAGCTGTTTTTT

j_gene: TRBJ2-7
v_gene: TRBV28
d_gene: TRBD1
abundance: -
CDR3aa: CASSPTGTGDAYEQYF
CDR3nt: TGTGCCAGCAGTCCTACCGGGACAGGGGATGCCTACGAGCAGTACTTC

j_gene: TRBJ1-3
v_gene: TRBV18
d_gene: -
abundance: -
CDR3aa: CASSPSPGYPGSGNTIYF
CDR3nt: TGTGCCAGCTCACCATCCCCGGGATATCCGGGTTCTGGAAACACCATATATTTT

j_gene: TRBJ1-2
v_gene: TRBV2
d_gene: -
abundance: few
CDR3aa: CASSPLVAGSGGYTF
CDR3nt: TGTGCCAGCAGTCCCCTTGTGGCGGGTTCAGGTGGCTACACCTTC

j_gene: TRBJ1-2
v_gene: TRBV12-3/TRBV12-4
d_gene: TRBD1
abundance: -
CDR3aa: CASRRQGFYGYTF
CDR3nt: TGTGCCAGCAGGCGACAGGGTTTCTATGGCTACACCTTC

j_gene: TRBJ2-5
v_gene: TRBV6-1
d_gene: -
abundance: -
CDR3aa: CASSETRAVFGTQYF
CDR3nt: TGTGCCAGCAGTGAAACCCGCGCGGTTTTCGGGACCCAGTACTTC

j_gene: TRBJ2-6
v_gene: TRBV2
d_gene: -
abundance: -
CDR3aa: CASSESRSSGANVLTF
CDR3nt: TGTGCCAGCAGTGAAAGTCGTAGCTCTGGGGCCAACGTCCTGACTTTC

j_gene: TRBJ1-1
v_gene: TRBV19
d_gene: -
abundance: -
CDR3aa: CASSMNEAGMNTEAFF
CDR3nt: TGTGCCAGTAGTATGAATGAGGCAGGGATGAACACTGAAGCTTTCTTT

j_gene: TRBJ2-2
v_gene: TRBV6-5
d_gene: TRBD1
abundance: -
CDR3aa: CASSKDRTNTGELFF
CDR3nt: TGTGCCAGCAGTAAGGACAGGACGAACACCGGGGAGCTGTTTTTT

j_gene: TRBJ1-1
v_gene: TRBV3-1/TRBV3-2
d_gene: -
abundance: -
CDR3aa: CASSQVREGTEAFF
CDR3nt: TGTGCCAGCAGCCAAGTGAGAGAGGGCACTGAAGCTTTCTTT

j_gene: TRBJ1-1
v_gene: TRBV5-1
d_gene: -
abundance: -
CDR3aa: CASSFGAGSVNTEAFF
CDR3nt: TGCGCCAGCAGCTTCGGGGCGGGGTCCGTGAACACTGAAGCTTTCTTT

j_gene: TRBJ2-3
v_gene: TRBV9
d_gene: TRBD2
abundance: -
CDR3aa: CASSPRTSGSTDTQYF
CDR3nt: TGTGCCAGCAGCCCCAGGACTAGCGGTAGCACAGATACGCAGTATTTT

j_gene: TRBJ1-1
v_gene: TRBV7-9
d_gene: -
abundance: -
CDR3aa: CASSRDRTSADTEAFF
CDR3nt: TGTGCCAGCAGCCGTGACAGGACCTCAGCGGACACTGAAGCTTTCTTT

j_gene: TRBJ2-2
v_gene: TRBV19
d_gene: -
abundance: -
CDR3aa: CASSVYSRVNTGELFF
CDR3nt: TGTGCCAGTAGTGTCTATAGCCGAGTGAACACCGGGGAGCTGTTTTTT

j_gene: TRBJ1-2
v_gene: TRBV9
d_gene: TRBD1
abundance: -
CDR3aa: CASSVGQGPYGYTF
CDR3nt: TGTGCCAGCAGCGTGGGACAGGGGCCCTATGGCTACACCTTC

j_gene: TRBJ2-7
v_gene: TRBV12-3/TRBV12-4
d_gene: TRBD1
abundance: -
CDR3aa: CASSSGTGYEQYF
CDR3nt: TGTGCCAGCAGTTCTGGGACAGGCTACGAGCAGTACTTC

j_gene: TRBJ2-6
v_gene: TRBV6-5
d_gene: TRBD1
abundance: -
CDR3aa: CASSPDRDGANVLTF
CDR3nt: TGTGCCAGCAGCCCGGACAGGGATGGGGCCAACGTCCTGACTTTC

j_gene: TRBJ2-3
v_gene: TRBV5-4
d_gene: TRBD2
abundance: -
CDR3aa: CASSLAGAGGPDTQYF
CDR3nt: TGTGCCAGCAGCTTGGCGGGCGCGGGAGGCCCAGATACGCAGTATTTT

j_gene: TRBJ1-3
v_gene: TRBV29-1
d_gene: -
abundance: -
CDR3aa: CSVQPLTGDTIYF
CDR3nt: TGCAGCGTTCAACCACTAACGGGAGACACCATATATTTT

j_gene: TRBJ1-5
v_gene: TRBV6-5
d_gene: TRBD1
abundance: -
CDR3aa: CASTRTGLSNQPQHF
CDR3nt: TGTGCCAGCACCCGGACAGGTTTGAGCAATCAGCCCCAGCATTTT

j_gene: TRBJ2-3
v_gene: TRBV7-9
d_gene: -
abundance: -
CDR3aa: CAGAGVDTQYF
CDR3nt: TGTGCCGGGGCTGGAGTAGATACGCAGTATTTT

j_gene: TRBJ2-1
v_gene: TRBV7-9
d_gene: TRBD1
abundance: -
CDR3aa: CASSLGQGAYNEQFF
CDR3nt: TGTGCCAGCAGCCTGGGACAGGGGGCCTACAATGAGCAGTTCTTC

j_gene: TRBJ2-3
v_gene: TRBV9
d_gene: TRBD2
abundance: -
CDR3aa: CASSVTAGGPDTQYF
CDR3nt: TGTGCCAGCAGCGTAACCGCGGGAGGCCCAGATACGCAGTATTTT

j_gene: TRBJ1-1
v_gene: TRBV18
d_gene: -
abundance: few
CDR3aa: CASSPGGASTEAFF
CDR3nt: TGTGCCAGCTCACCAGGGGGCGCGAGCACTGAAGCTTTCTTT

j_gene: TRBJ1-5
v_gene: TRBV19
d_gene: -
abundance: -
CDR3aa: CASLDRYSNQPQHF
CDR3nt: TGTGCCAGCCTAGACAGGTATAGCAATCAGCCCCAGCATTTT

j_gene: TRBJ2-2
v_gene: TRBV19
d_gene: TRBD2
abundance: -
CDR3aa: CASSFDRRGLAEGELFF
CDR3nt: TGTGCCAGTAGCTTCGACAGGAGGGGACTAGCGGAGGGGGAGCTGTTTTTT